This TCR beta chain was recorded in a study of regulatory T cells in long-lasting Graves disease (dated by TCRdb to the early 2020s). With respect to the entire study: In the newly diagnosed Graves' disease group, patients had been taking antithyroid drugs for less than 3 months. The study took place in China and was registered as a clinical trial. Persistent Graves' disease patients were compared with newly diagnosed Graves' disease patients by peripheral blood TCR sequencing and RNA sequencing. A total of roughly 35 samples were covered by TCR sequencing, comprising about 13 persistent and about 20 newly diagnosed Graves' disease patients. What the authors observed across the whole study: The authors acknowledged the small sample size as a limitation that may reduce accuracy. A larger number of public clonotypes was shared among persistent patients (about 2,700) than among newly diagnosed patients (around 970). TRBV28, TRBJ1-2 and TRBJ2-5 were preferentially used in persistent disease, while TRBV20-1 and TRBJ2-1 were favored in newly diagnosed disease. Sequencing and analysis were limited to the TCR beta chain. Compared with newly diagnosed patients, patients with persistent Graves' disease had lower TCR Shannon entropy and fewer highly expanded clones, which suggests clonal expansion. Only peripheral blood was studied, because thyroid tissue, the primary lesion, was inaccessible.

The protocol used for the library was multiplex PCR. Sequencing used an Illumina HiSeq 4000. CDR3 regions were amplified by Arm-PCR with iRepertoire HTBI primers to construct TCR beta libraries. Before sequencing, the PCR products underwent gel purification. The authors' analysis ran thus. A total of some 65 TRBV and some 15 TRBJ segments were identified across samples and were used for gene usage analysis of CDR3 amino acid clonotypes. COPE and FqMerger were used to merge filtered high-quality paired reads into contigs. BLAST was used to align contigs to the IMGT TRBV, TRBD and TRBJ reference genes, and CDR3 was defined following IMGT. Highly expanded clones were defined as clonotypes with a frequency above 0.1%. Shannon entropy served as the measure of repertoire diversity, while the Gini coefficient captured V-J evenness. Clonotypes shared by more than one individual were considered public. TCRdb trimmed the raw reads at Q25, called clones with MiXCR and kept productive beta chains. A single entry per CDR3 protein holds the most common genes and DNA from its merged rows. TCRdb's processing, not the authors' own work, is the source of the V and J calls. The sample profile shows about 400,000 distinct CDR3 sequences; 15% to 18% of them were found once. The top ten constitute about a fifth of the sample.

There are 15 amino acids in the CDR3, from cysteine to phenylalanine inclusive. Only CDR3 DNA is held: 45 bases, read in frame from base 1. Ends trimmed: V by 6 bases, J by 4 bases; bases unmatched to a gene: 7. The germline V gene supplies CDR1 SGHDN and CDR2 FVKESK. Explained via the paper, the time point label denotes: newly diagnosed GD, antithyroid drugs for less than 3 months. RNA was extracted from PBMCs in TRIzol for both TCR sequencing and RNA sequencing. The diagnosis of Graves' disease was made according to American Thyroid Association guidelines. Patients were recruited from an endocrinology department in Xi'an, China. From each patient, 7.5 to 9.5 milliliters of peripheral blood was collected into an EDTA anticoagulant tube. Ficoll Paque Plus density gradient separation was used to isolate PBMCs, and no additional T cell sorting was done. RNA quality was checked with an Agilent 2100 Bioanalyzer and agarose gel, and concentration with a NanoDrop 2000.

Many counts were recorded for this clonotype. Its antigen remains undetermined. No much larger clonotype is one base removed from it; base qualities were not supplied. Here the chain combines TRBV14 and TRBJ2-7, with 12 junctional bases fitting TRBD2. The material sequenced was peripheral blood mononuclear cells (PBMCs), taken at new diagnosis, from a patient treated with antithyroid drugs. This TCR derives from a female donor with Graves disease. DNA sequence: TGTGCCAGCAGTCTTGGACTAGCGGGAATGTACGAGCAGTACTTC. Its coded protein is CASSLGLAGMYEQYF.